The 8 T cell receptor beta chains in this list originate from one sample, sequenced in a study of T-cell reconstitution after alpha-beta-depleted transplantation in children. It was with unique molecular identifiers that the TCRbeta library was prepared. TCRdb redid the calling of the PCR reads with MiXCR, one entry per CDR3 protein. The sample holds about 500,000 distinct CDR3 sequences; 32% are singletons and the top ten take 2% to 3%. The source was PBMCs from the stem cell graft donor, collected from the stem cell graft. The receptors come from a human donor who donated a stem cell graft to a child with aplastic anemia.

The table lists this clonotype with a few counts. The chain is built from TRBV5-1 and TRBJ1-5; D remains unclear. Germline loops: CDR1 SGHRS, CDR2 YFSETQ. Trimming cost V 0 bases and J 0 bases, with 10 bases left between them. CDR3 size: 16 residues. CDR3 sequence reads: CASSLGARSSNQPQHF. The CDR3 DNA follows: TGCGCCAGCAGCTTGGGGGCTAGAAGTAGCAATCAGCCCCAGCATTTT.

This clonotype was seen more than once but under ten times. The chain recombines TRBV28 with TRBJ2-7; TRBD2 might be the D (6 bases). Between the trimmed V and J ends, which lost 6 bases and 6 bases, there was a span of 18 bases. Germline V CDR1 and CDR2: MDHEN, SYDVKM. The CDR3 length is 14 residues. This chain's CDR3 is CASRPGLWIGEQYF. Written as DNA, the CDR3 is TGTGCCAGCAGACCGGGACTGTGGATTGGCGAGCAGTACTTC.

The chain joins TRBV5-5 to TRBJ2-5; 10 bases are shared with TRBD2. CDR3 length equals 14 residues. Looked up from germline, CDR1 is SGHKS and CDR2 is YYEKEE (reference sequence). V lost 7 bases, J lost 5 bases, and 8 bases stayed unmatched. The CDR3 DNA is TGTGCCAGCCGTCGTGATAGCGGGAGGGAGACCCAGTACTTC. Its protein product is CASRRDSGRETQYF. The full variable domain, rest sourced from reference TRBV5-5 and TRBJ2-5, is DAGVTQSPTHLIKTRGQQVTLRCSPISGHKSVSWYQQVLGQGPQFIFQYYEKEERGRGNFPDRFSARQFPNYSSELNVNALLLGDSALYLCASRRDSGRETQYFGPGTRLLVL.

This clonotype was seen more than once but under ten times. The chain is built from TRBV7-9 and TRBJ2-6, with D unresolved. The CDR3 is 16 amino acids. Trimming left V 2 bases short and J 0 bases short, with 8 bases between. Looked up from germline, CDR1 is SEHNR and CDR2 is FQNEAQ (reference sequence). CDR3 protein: CASSLLRRSGANVLTF. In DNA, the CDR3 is TGTGCCAGCAGCTTATTGAGGCGCTCTGGGGCCAACGTCCTGACTTTC.

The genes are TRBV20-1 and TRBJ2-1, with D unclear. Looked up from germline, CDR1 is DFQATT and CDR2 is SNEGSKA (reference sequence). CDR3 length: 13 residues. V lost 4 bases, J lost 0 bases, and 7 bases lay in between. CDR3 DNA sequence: TGCAGTGCTACCGGGCGCTCCTACAATGAGCAGTTCTTC. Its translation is CSATGRSYNEQFF.

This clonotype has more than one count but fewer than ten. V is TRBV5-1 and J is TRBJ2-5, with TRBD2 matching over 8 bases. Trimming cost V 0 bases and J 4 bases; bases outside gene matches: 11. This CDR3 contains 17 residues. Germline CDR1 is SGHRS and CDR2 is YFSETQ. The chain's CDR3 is CASSLDASGPGRETQYF. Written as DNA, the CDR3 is TGCGCCAGCAGCTTGGATGCTAGCGGGCCGGGGAGAGAGACCCAGTACTTC.

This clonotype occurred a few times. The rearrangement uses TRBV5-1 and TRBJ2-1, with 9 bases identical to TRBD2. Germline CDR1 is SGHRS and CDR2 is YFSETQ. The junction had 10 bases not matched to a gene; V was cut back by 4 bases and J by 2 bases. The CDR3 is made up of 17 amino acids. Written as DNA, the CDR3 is TGCGCCAGCAGCACCCTAGCTAGCGGGACAACCTACAATGAGCAGTTCTTC. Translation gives CASSTLASGTTYNEQFF.

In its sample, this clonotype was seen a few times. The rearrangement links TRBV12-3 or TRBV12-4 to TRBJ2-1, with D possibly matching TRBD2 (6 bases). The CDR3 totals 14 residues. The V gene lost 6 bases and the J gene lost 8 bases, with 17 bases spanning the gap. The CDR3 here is CASSRVSGGDEQFF. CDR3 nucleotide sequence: TGTGCCAGCAGCCGTGTTAGCGGAGGGGATGAGCAGTTCTTC.